This TCR beta chain was recorded in a study of blood T cell repertoires in COVID-19. Turning to the study itself: The cDNA or gDNA used as material had been derived from T cells, B-cell-depleted T cells, or PBMCs.

Deletions cut 5 bases from V and 5 bases from J, with 16 bases between. The germline V gene encodes CDR1 KGHSH and CDR2 LQKENI. This CDR3 contains 15 residues. This clone was recorded once. Assay used: immunoSEQ multiplex PCR; TCRdb lists only in-frame clones, some missing. The sample lists roughly 86,000 clones; around 80% were seen once. The sample taken for sequencing was peripheral blood. This TCR was sampled from a man in his fifties or sixties who had recovered from COVID-19. J is TRBJ1-5 and V is TRBV18; D is uncertain. CDR3 nucleotide sequence: TGTGCCAGCTCAAGAGGGCCTCGAAGGGATCAGCCCCAGCATTTT. It is translated as CASSRGPRRDQPQHF.